Only a few counts were recorded for the clone carrying this T cell receptor beta chain. The antigen is not known. This CDR3 has 13 residues. V lost 5 bases and J 4 bases, leaving 11 bases between the germline ends. Germline CDR1 reads LGHDT; CDR2 reads YNNKEL (reference sequence). This sample is drawn from a study of T-cell memory formation after mild COVID-19. Looking at the study overall: Clustering of TCRs was largely donor specific.

Broader study findings: Second-wave clones reaching peak frequency on day 37 lacked confirmed SARS-CoV-2 specificity. Some clones that responded were present in memory (sampled pre-infection), which suggests cross-reactive memory joined. Mainly in CM and EM were contracting CD4+ clones; CD8+ were in EMRA.

TCRdb fed the 5' RACE reads into MiXCR, producing one record per CDR3 protein. The data contain some 57,000 distinct CDR3 sequences, less than 15% of them singletons. This sequence joins TRBV3-1 and TRBJ1-1, with D tentatively TRBD1 (5 bases). This receptor was identified in a young man who had mild COVID-19 (a few samples of this study predate the infection). Cell type and time point are not known. The sequenced sample was PBMCs or a T cell subset sorted from them (not recorded which). The CDR3: CASSTGGFTEAFF. Here the CDR3 DNA reads TGTGCCAGCAGCACAGGCGGGTTCACTGAAGCTTTCTTT.